This T cell receptor beta chain was found in a study of T cell responses to AZD1222 COVID-19 vaccine. Study information: Researchers grouped second doses given at about 4 or about 12 weeks into one pool. The study, taken as a whole, reports: CD4 TCRs associated with vaccination spanned spike, dominating at 160-218 and 743-854. Spike-specific TCR breadth and depth went up after people got two AZD1222 doses. The reported proportion of spike-specific TCRs targeting unmutated variant regions was nearly half.

Here immunoSEQ multiplex PCR was the method, and the copy in TCRdb shows in-frame clones only, minus some. The sample has about 100,000 clones, 80% to 90% seen once. On this clone: What it binds is not known.

The CDR3 extends over 14 amino acids. Germline-derived CDR1 and CDR2 are SGHTA and FQGNSA. V lost 5 bases to trimming and J lost 3 bases; unmatched junction nucleotides: 4. The sequencing used peripheral blood, collected on day 0 of AZD1222 vaccination. The rearrangement joins TRBV7-2 to TRBJ1-3; 7 bases line up with TRBD1. This TCR was recovered from an adult in good health. CDR3 loop: CASSPTGLGNTIYF. Written as DNA, the CDR3 is TGTGCCAGCAGCCCGACAGGGCTTGGAAACACCATATATTTT.